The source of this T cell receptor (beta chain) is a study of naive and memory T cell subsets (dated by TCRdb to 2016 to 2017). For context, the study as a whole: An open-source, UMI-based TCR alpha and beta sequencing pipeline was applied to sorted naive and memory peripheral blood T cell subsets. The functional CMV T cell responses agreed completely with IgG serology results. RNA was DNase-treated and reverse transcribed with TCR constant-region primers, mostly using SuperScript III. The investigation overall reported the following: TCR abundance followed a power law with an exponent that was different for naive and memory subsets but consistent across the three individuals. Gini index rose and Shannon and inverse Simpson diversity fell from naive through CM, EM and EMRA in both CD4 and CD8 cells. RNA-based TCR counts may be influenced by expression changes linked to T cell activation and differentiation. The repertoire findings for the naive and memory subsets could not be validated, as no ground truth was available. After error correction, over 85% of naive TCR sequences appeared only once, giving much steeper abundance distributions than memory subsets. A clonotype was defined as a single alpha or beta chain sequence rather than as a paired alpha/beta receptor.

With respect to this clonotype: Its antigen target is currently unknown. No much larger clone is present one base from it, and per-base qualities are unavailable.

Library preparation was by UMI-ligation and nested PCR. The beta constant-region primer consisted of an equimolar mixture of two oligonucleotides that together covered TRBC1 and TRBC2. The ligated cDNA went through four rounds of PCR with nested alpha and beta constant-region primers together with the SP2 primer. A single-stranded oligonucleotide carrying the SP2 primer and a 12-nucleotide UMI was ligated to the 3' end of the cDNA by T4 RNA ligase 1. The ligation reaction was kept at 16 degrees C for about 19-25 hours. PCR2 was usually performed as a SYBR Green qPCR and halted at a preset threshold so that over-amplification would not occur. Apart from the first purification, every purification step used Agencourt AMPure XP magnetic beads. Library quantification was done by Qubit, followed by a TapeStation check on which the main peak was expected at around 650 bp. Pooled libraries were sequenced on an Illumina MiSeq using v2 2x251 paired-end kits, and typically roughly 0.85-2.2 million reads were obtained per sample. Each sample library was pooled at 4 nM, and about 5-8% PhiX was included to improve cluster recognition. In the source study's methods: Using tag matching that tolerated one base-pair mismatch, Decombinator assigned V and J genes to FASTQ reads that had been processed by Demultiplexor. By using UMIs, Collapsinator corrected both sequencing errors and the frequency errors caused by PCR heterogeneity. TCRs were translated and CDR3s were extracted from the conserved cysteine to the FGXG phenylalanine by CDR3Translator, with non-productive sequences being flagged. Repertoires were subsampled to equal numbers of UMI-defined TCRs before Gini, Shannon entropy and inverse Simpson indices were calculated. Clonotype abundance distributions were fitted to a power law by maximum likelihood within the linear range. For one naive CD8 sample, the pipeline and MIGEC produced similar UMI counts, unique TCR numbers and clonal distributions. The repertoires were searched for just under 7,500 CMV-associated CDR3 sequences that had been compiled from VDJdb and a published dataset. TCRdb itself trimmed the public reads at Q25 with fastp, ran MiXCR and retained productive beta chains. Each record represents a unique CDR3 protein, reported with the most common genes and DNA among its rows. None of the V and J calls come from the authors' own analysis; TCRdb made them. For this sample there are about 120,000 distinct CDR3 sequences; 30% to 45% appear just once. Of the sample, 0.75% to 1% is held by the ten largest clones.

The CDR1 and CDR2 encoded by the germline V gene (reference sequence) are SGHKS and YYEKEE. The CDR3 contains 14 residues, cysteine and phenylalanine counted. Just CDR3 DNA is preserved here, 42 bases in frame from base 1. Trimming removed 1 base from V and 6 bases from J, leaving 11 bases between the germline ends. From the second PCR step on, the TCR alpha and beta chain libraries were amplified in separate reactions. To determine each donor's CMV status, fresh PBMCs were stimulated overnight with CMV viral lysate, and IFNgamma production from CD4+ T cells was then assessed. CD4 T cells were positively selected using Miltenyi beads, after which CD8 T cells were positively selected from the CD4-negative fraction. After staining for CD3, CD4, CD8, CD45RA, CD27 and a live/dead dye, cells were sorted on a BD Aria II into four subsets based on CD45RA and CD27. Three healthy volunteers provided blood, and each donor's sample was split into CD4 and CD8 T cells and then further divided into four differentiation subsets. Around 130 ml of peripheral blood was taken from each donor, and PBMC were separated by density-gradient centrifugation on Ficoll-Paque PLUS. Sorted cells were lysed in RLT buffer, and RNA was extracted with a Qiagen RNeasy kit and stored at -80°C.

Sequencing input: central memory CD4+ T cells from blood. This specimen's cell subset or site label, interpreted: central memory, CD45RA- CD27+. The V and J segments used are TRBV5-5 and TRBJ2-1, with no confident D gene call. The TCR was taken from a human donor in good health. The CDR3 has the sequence CASSLFPPPNEQFF. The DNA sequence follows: TGTGCCAGCAGCTTGTTCCCCCCCCCCAATGAGCAGTTCTTC. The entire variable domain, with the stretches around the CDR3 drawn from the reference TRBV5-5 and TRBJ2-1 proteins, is DAGVTQSPTHLIKTRGQQVTLRCSPISGHKSVSWYQQVLGQGPQFIFQYYEKEERGRGNFPDRFSARQFPNYSSELNVNALLLGDSALYLCASSLFPPPNEQFFGPGTRLTVL.